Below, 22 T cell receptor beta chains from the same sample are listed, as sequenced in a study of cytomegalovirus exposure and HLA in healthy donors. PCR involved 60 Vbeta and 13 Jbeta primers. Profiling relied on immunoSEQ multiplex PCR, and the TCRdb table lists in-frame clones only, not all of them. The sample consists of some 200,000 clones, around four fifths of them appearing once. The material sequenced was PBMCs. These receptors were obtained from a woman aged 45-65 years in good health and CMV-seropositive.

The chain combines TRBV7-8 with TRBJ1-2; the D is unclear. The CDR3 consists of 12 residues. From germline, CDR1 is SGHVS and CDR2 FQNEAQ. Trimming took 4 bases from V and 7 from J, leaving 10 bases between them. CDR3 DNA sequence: TGTGCCAGCAGCTCCATTGAGGGTGGCTACACCTTC. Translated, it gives CASSSIEGGYTF.

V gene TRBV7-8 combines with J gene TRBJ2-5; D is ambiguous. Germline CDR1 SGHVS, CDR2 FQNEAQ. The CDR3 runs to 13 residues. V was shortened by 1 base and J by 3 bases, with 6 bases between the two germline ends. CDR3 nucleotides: TGTGCCAGCAGCTTAGGACAAGAAGAGACCCAGTACTTC. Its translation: CASSLGQEETQYF.

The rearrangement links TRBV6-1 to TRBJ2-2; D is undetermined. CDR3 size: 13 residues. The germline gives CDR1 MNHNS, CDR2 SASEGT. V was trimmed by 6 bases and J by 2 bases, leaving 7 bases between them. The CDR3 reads CASRAPNTGELFF. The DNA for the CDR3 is TGTGCCAGCAGGGCCCCCAACACCGGGGAGCTGTTTTTT.

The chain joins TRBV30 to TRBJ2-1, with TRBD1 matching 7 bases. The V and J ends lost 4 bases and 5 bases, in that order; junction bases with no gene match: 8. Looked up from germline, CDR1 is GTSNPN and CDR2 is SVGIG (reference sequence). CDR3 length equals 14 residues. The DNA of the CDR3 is TGTGCCTGGAAAGGACAGGCCTGGAACAATGAGCAGTTCTTC. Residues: CAWKGQAWNNEQFF.

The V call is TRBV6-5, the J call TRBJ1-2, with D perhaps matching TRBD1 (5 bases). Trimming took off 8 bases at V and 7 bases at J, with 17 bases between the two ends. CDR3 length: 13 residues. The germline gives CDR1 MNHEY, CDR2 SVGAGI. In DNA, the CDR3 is TGTGCCAGCGGCTATCGGGGGAGGGGTGGCTACACCTTC. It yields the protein CASGYRGRGGYTF.

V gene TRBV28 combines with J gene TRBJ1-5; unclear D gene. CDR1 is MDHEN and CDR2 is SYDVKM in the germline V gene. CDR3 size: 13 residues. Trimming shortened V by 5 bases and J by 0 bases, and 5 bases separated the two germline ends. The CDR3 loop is CASSADSNQPQHF. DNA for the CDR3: TGTGCCAGCAGTGCAGATAGCAATCAGCCCCAGCATTTT.

The CDR3 loop reads CASSFRRGYNEQFF. In DNA, the CDR3 is TGTGCCAGCAGTTTTAGAAGAGGTTACAATGAGCAGTTCTTC. This chain uses TRBV28 with TRBJ2-1; D is unclear. Germline V gene lookup returns CDR1 MDHEN and CDR2 SYDVKM. V was clipped by 3 bases and J by 4 bases, with 10 bases between them. This CDR3 has 14 amino acids.

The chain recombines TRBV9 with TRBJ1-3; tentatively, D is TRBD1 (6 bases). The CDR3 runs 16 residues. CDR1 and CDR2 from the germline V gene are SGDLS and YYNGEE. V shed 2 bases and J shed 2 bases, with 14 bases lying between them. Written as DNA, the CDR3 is TGTGCCAGCAGCGTTACTTTCAGGGGAGCTGGAAACACCATATATTTT. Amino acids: CASSVTFRGAGNTIYF.

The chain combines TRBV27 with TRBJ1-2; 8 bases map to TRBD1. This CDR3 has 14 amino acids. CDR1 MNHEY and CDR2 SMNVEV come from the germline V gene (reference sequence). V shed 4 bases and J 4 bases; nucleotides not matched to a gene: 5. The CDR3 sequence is CASSSSGTGYGYTF. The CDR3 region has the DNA TGTGCCAGCAGTTCCTCCGGGACAGGCTATGGCTACACCTTC.

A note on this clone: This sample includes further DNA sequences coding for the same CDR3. As DNA, the CDR3 is TGTGCCAGCAGGGCAGGGGGGAACACTGAAGCTTTCTTT. Amino acids: CASRAGGNTEAFF. J is TRBJ1-1 and V is TRBV6-1, with 7 bases aligning to TRBD1. CDR1 is MNHNS, CDR2 SASEGT, per germline. V shed 6 bases, J shed 1 base, and the junction held 2 bases outside the gene matches. This CDR3 has 13 residues.

CDR3 coding DNA: TGTGCCAGCAGCTTAACGTTCGGTCAGCCCCAGCATTTT. It translates to CASSLTFGQPQHF. The V and J genes are TRBV7-3 and TRBJ1-5; the D is unclear. V was pared by 0 bases and J by 6 bases, with 6 bases between. The CDR3 loop spans 13 amino acids. CDR1 is SGHTA, CDR2 FQGTGA, per germline.

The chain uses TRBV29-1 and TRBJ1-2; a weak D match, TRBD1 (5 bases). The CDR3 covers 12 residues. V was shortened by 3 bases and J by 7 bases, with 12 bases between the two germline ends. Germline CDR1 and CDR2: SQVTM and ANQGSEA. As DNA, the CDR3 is TGCAGCGTTGAGGAGGGGAAGGGTGGCTACACCTTC. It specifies CSVEEGKGGYTF.

This chain's CDR3 is CAKKVSRVSTNEKLFF. DNA for the CDR3: TGCGCCAAGAAAGTTTCCAGGGTTTCAACTAATGAAAAACTGTTTTTT. The chain uses TRBV23-1 and TRBJ1-4, with D tentatively TRBD1 (5 bases). TRBV23-1 is an ORF for which the function is uncertain. The CDR3 runs to 16 residues. V lost 10 bases and J lost 0, with 18 bases in between.

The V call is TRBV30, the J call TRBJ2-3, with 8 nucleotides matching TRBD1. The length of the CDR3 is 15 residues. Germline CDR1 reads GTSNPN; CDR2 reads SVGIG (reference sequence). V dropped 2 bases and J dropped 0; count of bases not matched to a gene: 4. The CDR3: CAWSPGQGSTDTQYF. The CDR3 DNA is TGTGCCTGGAGTCCAGGACAGGGAAGCACAGATACGCAGTATTTT. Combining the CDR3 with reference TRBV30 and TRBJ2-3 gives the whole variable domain SQTIHQWPATLVQPVGSPLSLECTVEGTSNPNLYWYRQAAGRGLQLLFYSVGIGQISSEVPQNLSASRPQDRQFILSSKKLLLSDSGFYLCAWSPGQGSTDTQYFGPGTRLTVL.

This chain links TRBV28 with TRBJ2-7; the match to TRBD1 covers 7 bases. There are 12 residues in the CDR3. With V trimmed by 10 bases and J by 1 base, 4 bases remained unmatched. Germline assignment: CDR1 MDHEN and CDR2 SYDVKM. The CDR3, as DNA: TGTGCCACCTCGACAGGGTCCTACGAGCAGTACTTC. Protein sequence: CATSTGSYEQYF.

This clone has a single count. Written as DNA, the CDR3 is TGTGCCAGCAGTGGGGGAGCGGGAGGAGGCACAGATACGCAGTATTTT. It codes for CASSGGAGGGTDTQYF. The chain joins TRBV27 to TRBJ2-3, with 9 bases fitting TRBD2. Trimming removed 5 bases from V and 1 base from J; junction bases left unmatched: 7. Germline-derived CDR1 and CDR2 are MNHEY and SMNVEV (reference sequence). CDR3 length: 16 residues.

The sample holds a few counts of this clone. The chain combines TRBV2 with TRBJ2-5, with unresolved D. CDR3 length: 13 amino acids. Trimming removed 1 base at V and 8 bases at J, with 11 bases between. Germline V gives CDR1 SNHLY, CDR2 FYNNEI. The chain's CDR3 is CASSEGGPGTQYF. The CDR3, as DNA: TGTGCCAGCAGTGAAGGTGGGCCAGGCACCCAGTACTTC.

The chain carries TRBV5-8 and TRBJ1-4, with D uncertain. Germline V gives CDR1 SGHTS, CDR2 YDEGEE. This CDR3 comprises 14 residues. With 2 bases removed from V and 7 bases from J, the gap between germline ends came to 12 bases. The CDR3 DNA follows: TGTGCCAGCAGCTTTGGCACCCAAAGTGAAAAACTGTTTTTT. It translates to CASSFGTQSEKLFF.

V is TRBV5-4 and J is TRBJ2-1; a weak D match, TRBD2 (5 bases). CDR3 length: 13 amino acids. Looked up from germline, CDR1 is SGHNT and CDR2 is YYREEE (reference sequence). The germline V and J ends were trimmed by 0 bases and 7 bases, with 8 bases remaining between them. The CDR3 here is CASSLARGNEQFF. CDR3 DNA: TGTGCCAGCAGCTTGGCTAGAGGGAATGAGCAGTTCTTC.

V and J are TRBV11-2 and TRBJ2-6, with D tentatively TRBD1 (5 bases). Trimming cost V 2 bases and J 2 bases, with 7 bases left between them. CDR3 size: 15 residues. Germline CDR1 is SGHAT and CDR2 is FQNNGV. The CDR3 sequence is CASSLWTPGANVLTF. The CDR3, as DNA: TGTGCCAGCAGCTTATGGACACCTGGGGCCAACGTCCTGACTTTC. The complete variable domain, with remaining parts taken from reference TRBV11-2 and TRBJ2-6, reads EAGVAQSPRYKIIEKRQSVAFWCNPISGHATLYWYQQILGQGPKLLIQFQNNGVVDDSQLPKDRFSAERLKGVDSTLKIQPAKLEDSAVYLCASSLWTPGANVLTFGAGSRLTVL.

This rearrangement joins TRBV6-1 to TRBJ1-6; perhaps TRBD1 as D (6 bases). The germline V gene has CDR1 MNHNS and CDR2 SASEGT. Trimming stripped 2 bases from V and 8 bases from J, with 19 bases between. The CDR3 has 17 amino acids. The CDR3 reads CASSENPAGVIDSPLHF. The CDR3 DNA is TGTGCCAGCAGTGAAAACCCCGCAGGGGTAATAGATTCACCCCTCCACTTT.

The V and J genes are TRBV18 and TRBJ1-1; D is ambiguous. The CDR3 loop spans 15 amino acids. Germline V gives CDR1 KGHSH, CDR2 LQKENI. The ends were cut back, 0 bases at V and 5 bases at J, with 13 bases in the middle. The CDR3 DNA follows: TGTGCCAGCTCACCACCTACTAGGGCTGGTACTGAAGCTTTCTTT. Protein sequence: CASSPPTRAGTEAFF.